A selection of T cell receptor beta chains follows, all from one sample in a study of T cells in Graves' hyperthyroidism and ophthalmopathy. TCRdb re-derived calls from the multiplex PCR reads in MiXCR, one entry per CDR3 protein. The profile shows some 770,000 distinct CDR3 sequences, roughly 17% of them singletons. The sequenced material came from blood. These receptors were collected from a man between 18 and 29 years old with Graves' hyperthyroidism. Each CDR3 is given with its conserved first and last residue. D genes are given only for firm matches. Not all rows give a size; the values are once, few, many and, for expanded clones, a class.

.	TRBV5-4	.	TRBJ2-5	TGTGCCAGCAGCTTGCCAGGAGACCCCCCAGAGACCCAGTACTTC	CASSLPGDPPETQYF
many	TRBV7-9	.	TRBJ2-5	TGTGCCAGCAGCTTTATTGGAAACCAAGAGACCCAGTACTTC	CASSFIGNQETQYF
few	TRBV9	.	TRBJ1-1	TGTGCCAGCAGCCCCCACGGGGACCAGGCTGAAGCTTTCTTT	CASSPHGDQAEAFF
.	TRBV5-6	TRBD1	TRBJ2-7	TGTGCCAGCAGCTTTGGAGCCGGGACAGGGTCCTACGAGCAGTACTTC	CASSFGAGTGSYEQYF
few	TRBV6-1	.	TRBJ2-5	TGTGCCAGCAGTCCCAGTCCCGTCGGGGAGACCCAGTACTTC	CASSPSPVGETQYF
many	TRBV28	.	TRBJ2-7	TGTGCCACCAGCGGAGACTCCTACGAGCAGTACTTC	CATSGDSYEQYF
many	TRBV6-5	TRBD1	TRBJ2-5	TGTGCCAGCAGTTACCCCGGGACAGAGGGACAAGAGACCCAGTACTTC	CASSYPGTEGQETQYF
many	TRBV5-1	TRBD1	TRBJ1-1	TGCGCCAGCAGCGGACAGGGGATGAACACTGAAGCTTTCTTT	CASSGQGMNTEAFF
.	TRBV20-1	TRBD2	TRBJ2-5	TGCAGTGCTTGGAGGGGACTAGAGGAGACCCAGTACTTC	CSAWRGLEETQYF
many	TRBV28	.	TRBJ2-7	TGTGCCAGCAGTTCCCCCGGGAGCTTTTTTCCCTACGAGCAGTACTTC	CASSSPGSFFPYEQYF
many	TRBV12-3/TRBV12-4	TRBD1	TRBJ2-7	TGTGCCAGCAGTCGGACAGGGGAAGGCGAGCAGTACTTC	CASSRTGEGEQYF
few	TRBV11-1	.	TRBJ1-3	TGTGCCAGCAGCCCCTCGACCTCTGGAAACACCATATATTTT	CASSPSTSGNTIYF
.	TRBV29-1	.	TRBJ1-2	TGCAGCGTGGGGCAGGGTATTAACTATGGCTACACCTTC	CSVGQGINYGYTF
many	TRBV2	.	TRBJ2-1	TGTGCCAGCAGTGGAGACGGGAGCTCCTACAATGAGCAGTTCTTC	CASSGDGSSYNEQFF
.	TRBV7-8	.	TRBJ2-1	TGTGCCAGCAGGTTATACCCCCCAGGAACCGGGAATGAGCAGTTCTTC	CASRLYPPGTGNEQFF
.	TRBV28	.	TRBJ1-2	TGTGCCAGCAGTCTGGGACCCGTCAACTATGGCTACACCTTC	CASSLGPVNYGYTF
.	TRBV7-2	.	TRBJ1-5	TGTGCCAGCAGCGCGGGACGGAATAGCAATCAGCCCCAGCATTTT	CASSAGRNSNQPQHF
once	TRBV14	.	TRBJ2-6	TGTGCCAGCAGCCAAGCTCGGGGCCGACTCTCTGGGGCCAACGTCCTGACTTTC	CASSQARGRLSGANVLTF
.	TRBV6-2/TRBV6-3	TRBD1	TRBJ2-2	TGTGCCAGCAGTCAAGACAGGGGGAGCACCGGGGAGCTGTTTTTT	CASSQDRGSTGELFF
few	TRBV20-1	TRBD2	TRBJ2-7	TGCAGTGCTAGACCGGTAGCGGGCACCTACGAGCAGTACTTC	CSARPVAGTYEQYF
many	TRBV11-2	.	TRBJ2-7	TGTGCCAGCAGCTTAGAGGCATCTCACCGGGGTTACGAGCAGTACTTC	CASSLEASHRGYEQYF
.	TRBV4-3	.	TRBJ2-2	TGCGCCAGCAGCCGGCGTAGGGCTACTGAGGATTACGGGGAGCTGTTTTTT	CASSRRRATEDYGELFF
few	TRBV7-2	TRBD1	TRBJ1-3	TGTGCCAGCAGCTCACGGCCGGGACAGGAGTCATCTGGAAACACCATATATTTT	CASSSRPGQESSGNTIYF
many	TRBV2	.	TRBJ1-1	TGTGCCAGCGGGTTGGGGGCTGAAGCTTTCTTT	CASGLGAEAFF
.	TRBV6-2/TRBV6-3	TRBD2	TRBJ2-7	TGTGCCAGCACTACTGCGGGAGGGCCCGTTTACGAGCAGTACTTC	CASTTAGGPVYEQYF
.	TRBV9	.	TRBJ2-7	TGTGCCAGCAGCGTAGAGGCCAGAGACTACGAGCAGTACTTC	CASSVEARDYEQYF
.	TRBV2	.	TRBJ2-7	TGTGCCAGCAGTGGCCCCGGGACACCTCTCTACGAGCAGTACTTC	CASSGPGTPLYEQYF